This record covers a single T cell receptor beta chain. Its antigen is not known. This sample includes further DNA sequences coding for the same CDR3. Libraries were prepared by immunoSEQ multiplex PCR; TCRdb keeps only in-frame clonotypes and omits some of them. Among tens of thousands of clones listed, 75% to 95% were seen once. Autoimmune disease history or systemic immunosuppression led to patient exclusion. Trimming took off 1 base at V and 0 bases at J, with 5 bases between the two ends. Germline CDR1 and CDR2: SGHRS and YFSETQ. The CDR3 runs 14 residues. The entry originates in a study of OX40 agonist ivuxolimab in advanced cancers. Study information: Ivuxolimab, which patients received intravenously every 2 weeks, was dosed at 0.01 to 10 mg/kg.

Study findings and constraints: At doses 0.1 to 3.0 mg/kg, CD4+ and CD8+ clones expanded. Researchers report that CD8+ T cells had, on average, more expanded clones than CD4+.

The source was CD4+ or CD8+ T cells sorted from blood, collected in a trial of the OX40 agonist ivuxolimab. The receptor comes from an adult with an advanced solid tumor such as melanoma, head and neck, liver or kidney cancer. The V and J genes are TRBV5-1 and TRBJ2-1; D is perhaps TRBD2 (5 bases). For the CDR3, the DNA is TGCGCCAGCAGCTTGACTAGCTCCTACAATGAGCAGTTCTTC. It specifies CASSLTSSYNEQFF.